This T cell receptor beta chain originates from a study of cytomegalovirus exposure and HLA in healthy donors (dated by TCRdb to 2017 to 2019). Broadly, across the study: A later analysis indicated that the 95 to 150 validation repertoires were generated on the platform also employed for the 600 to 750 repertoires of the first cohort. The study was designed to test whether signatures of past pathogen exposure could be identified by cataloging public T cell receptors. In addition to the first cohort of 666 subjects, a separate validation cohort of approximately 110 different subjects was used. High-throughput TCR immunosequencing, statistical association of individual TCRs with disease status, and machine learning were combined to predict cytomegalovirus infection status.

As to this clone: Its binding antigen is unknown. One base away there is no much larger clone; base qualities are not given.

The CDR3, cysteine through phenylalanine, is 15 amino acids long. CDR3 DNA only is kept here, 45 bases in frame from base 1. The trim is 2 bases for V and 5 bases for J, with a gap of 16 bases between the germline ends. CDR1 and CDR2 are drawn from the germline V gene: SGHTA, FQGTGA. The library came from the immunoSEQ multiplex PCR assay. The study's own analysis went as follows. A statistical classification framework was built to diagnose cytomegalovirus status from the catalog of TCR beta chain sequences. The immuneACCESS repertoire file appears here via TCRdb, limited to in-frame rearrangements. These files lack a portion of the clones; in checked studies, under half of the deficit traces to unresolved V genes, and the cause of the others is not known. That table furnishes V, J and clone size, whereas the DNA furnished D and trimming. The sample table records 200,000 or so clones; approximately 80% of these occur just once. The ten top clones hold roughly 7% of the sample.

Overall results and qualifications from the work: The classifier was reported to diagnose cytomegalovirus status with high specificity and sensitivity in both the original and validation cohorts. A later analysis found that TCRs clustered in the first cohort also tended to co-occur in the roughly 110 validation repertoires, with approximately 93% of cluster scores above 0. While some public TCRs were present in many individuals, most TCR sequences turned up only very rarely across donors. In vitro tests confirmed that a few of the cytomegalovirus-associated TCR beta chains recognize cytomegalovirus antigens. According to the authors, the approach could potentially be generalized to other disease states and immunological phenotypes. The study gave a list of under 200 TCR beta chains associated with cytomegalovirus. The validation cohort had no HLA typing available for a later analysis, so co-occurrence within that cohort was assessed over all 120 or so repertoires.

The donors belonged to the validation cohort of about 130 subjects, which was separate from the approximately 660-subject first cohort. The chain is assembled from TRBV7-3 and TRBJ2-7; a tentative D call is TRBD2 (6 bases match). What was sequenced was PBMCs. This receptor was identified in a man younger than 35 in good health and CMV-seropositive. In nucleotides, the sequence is TGTGCCAGCAGCTTAGCGGGGCTAGGCCGGGACGAGCAGTACTTC. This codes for CASSLAGLGRDEQYF. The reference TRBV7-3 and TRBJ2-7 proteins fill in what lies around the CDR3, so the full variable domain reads GAGVSQTPSNKVTEKGKYVELRCDPISGHTALYWYRQSLGQGPEFLIYFQGTGAADDSGLPNDRFFAVRPEGSVSTLKIQRTERGDSAVYLCASSLAGLGRDEQYFGPGTRLTVT.